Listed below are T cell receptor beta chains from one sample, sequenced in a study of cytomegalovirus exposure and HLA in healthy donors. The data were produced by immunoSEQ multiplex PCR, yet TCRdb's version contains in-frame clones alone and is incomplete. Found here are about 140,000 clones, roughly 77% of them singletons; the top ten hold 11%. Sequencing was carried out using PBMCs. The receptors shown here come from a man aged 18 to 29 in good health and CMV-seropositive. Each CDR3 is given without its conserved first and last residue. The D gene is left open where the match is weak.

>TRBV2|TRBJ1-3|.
ASSQGIVSGNTIY
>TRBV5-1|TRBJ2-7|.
ASSSATGPWAYEQY
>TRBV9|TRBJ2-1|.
ASSVGVNPYNEQF
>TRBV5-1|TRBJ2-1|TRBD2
ASSPTGTTFNEQF
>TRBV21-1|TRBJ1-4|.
ASSNRGRTNEKLF
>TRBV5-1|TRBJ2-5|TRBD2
ASTGLADETQY
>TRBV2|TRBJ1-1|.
ASREAAGNTEAF
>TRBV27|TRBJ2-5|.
ASSIRGQETQY
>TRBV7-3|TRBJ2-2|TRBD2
ASSPGGRDNTGELF
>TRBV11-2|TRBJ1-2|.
ASSLDVGGKYGYGYT
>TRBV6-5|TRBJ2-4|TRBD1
ASSPRDRVRDIQY
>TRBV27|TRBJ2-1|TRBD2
ASSYRLAGDNYASYNEQF
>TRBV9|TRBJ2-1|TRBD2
ASSVSGRADEQF
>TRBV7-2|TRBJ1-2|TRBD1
ASSTDGTGFYGYT
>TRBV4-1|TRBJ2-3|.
ASSRPGADTQY
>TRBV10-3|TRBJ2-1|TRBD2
AIRRTSGAYNEQF
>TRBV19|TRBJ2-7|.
ASKIAGIYEQY
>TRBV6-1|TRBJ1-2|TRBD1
ASSPSTGTAYGYT
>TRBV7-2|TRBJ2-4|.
ASSGGVAKNIQY
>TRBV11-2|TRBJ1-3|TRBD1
ASSLTITGGAGNTIY
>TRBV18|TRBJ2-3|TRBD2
ASSTALAGGPDTQY
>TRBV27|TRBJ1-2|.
ASSFRAQTLENYGYT
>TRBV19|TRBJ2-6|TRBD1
ASSGPTGGGQSGANVLT
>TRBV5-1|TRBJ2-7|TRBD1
ASSLATGGSYEQY
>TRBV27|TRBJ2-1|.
ASMTGENYNEQF
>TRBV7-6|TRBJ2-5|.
ASSDQQGAKETQY
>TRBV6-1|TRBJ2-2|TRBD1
ASSLGQGFTGELF
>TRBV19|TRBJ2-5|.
ASSLYSGETQY
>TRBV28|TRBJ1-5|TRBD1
ASSDRGTNQPQH
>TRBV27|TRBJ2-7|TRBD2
ASSFQYGGRKPYEQY
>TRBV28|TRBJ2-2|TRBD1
ATDGTGEGGELF
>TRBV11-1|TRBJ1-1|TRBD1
ASSDRVPDTEAF
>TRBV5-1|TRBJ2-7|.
ASGRTAVNEQY
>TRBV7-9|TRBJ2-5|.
ASSSPGAGETQY
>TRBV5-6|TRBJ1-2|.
ASSFLTPQFNYGYT
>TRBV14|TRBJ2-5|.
ASSQESSNQETQY
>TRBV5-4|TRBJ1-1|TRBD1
ASSRTRTGGPAEAF
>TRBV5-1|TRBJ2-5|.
ASSRQQETQY
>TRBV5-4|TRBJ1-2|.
ASSLGQQGYT
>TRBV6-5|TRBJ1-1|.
ASSCGGNTEAF
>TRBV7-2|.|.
ASSQDVLRSDEQY
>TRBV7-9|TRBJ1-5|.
ASSETGQSNQPQH
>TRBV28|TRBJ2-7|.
ASSPRAGHRGEQY
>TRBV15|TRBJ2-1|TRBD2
ATSRGTSGRAGEQF
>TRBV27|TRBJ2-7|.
ASTDRSSYEQY
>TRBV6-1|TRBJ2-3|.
ASSVLEVDTQY
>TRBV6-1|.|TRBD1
ASSGWTGGDEQY
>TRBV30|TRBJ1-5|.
AWSVTQGMPQH
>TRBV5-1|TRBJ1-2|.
ASSFQEGGYT
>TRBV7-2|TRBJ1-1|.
ASSPAWNTEAF
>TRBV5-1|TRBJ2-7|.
ASSLVAGSDEQY
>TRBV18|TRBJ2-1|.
ASSRGQPGVSEQF
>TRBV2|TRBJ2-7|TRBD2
ASSEGSGGSYEQY